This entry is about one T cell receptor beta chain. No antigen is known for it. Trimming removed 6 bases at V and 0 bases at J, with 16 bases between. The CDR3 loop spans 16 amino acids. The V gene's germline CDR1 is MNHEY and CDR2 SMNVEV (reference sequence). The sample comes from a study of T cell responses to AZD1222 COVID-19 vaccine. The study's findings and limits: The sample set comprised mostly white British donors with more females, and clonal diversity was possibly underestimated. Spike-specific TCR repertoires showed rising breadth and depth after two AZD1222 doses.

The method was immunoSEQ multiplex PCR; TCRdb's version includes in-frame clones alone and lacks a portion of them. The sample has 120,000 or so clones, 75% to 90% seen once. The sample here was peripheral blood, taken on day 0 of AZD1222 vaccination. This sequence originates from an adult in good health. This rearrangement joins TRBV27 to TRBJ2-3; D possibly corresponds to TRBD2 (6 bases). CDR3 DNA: TGTGCCAGCAGGTGGGGACTTGCGCTTAGCACAGATACGCAGTATTTT. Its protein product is CASRWGLALSTDTQYF.